One T cell receptor beta chain is described in this entry. The antigen is unknown. CDR3 length: 15 residues. The trim removed 8 bases at V and 3 bases at J, leaving 13 bases unmatched. Germline CDR1 MNHEY, CDR2 SVGAGI. This sample is part of a study of persistence of HIV-infected CD4 T cells. Findings and caveats of the study: Compared with CD3/CD28-stimulated cells, CMV- and Gag-responding cells showed lower TCRbeta richness.

The stimulus was lysate of CMV-infected fibroblasts, 8.5 to 10 ug/mL. CD40L-negative CD69-negative CD45RO-high memory CD4+ T cells were sorted as populations depleted of antigen-responding cells. The libraries were made with immunoSEQ version 4 in survey mode. Using immunoSEQ multiplex PCR, the repertoire was profiled, and TCRdb retains in-frame clones only, with some absent. The sample shows 48,000 or so clones, more than 60% of them seen only once. The chain uses TRBV6-5 and TRBJ2-7; 7 bases are shared with TRBD1. This sequence originates from an adult man with HIV who was CMV-seropositive. This material consisted of CD4+ T cells sorted from PBMCs after approximately 20-hour stimulation, taken from a patient who received antiretroviral therapy. The CDR3, as DNA: TGTGCCAGCCGCAATCGATTCAGGGGGATCTACGAGCAGTACTTC. It codes for CASRNRFRGIYEQYF.